This T cell receptor beta chain was sequenced in a study of T cell changes during pregnancy in multiple sclerosis. Libraries were prepared by immunoSEQ multiplex PCR; TCRdb keeps only in-frame clonotypes and omits some of them. The repertoire holds under 75,000 clones, with more than 85% as singletons. Germline V gene sequence: CDR1 MDHEN, CDR2 SYDVKM. Trimming took 5 bases from V and 4 from J; bases not matched to a gene: 2. This CDR3 is built from 13 residues. The sequencing used peripheral blood, collected in the third trimester of pregnancy. This receptor was obtained from a female donor in good health, enrolled as a control in a pregnancy study. The chain couples TRBV28 to TRBJ1-1; 9 bases line up with TRBD1. The CDR3: CASSLTGGTEAFF. The CDR3 DNA is TGTGCCAGCAGTCTGACAGGGGGCACTGAAGCTTTCTTT.